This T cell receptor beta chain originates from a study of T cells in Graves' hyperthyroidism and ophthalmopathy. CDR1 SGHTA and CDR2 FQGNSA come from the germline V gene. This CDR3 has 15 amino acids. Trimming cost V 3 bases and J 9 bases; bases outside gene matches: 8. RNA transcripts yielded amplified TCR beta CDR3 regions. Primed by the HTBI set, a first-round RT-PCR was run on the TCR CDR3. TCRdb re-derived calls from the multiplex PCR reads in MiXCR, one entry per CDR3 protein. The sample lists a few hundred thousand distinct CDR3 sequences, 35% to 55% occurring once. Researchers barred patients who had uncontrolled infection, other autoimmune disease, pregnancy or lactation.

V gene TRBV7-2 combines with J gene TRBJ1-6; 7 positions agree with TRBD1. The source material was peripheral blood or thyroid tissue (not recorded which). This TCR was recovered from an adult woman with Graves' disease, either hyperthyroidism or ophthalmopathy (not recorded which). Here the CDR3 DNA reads TGTGCCAGCAGCTTGGAACGGGACAGAGCTTCACCCCTCCACTTT. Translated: CASSLERDRASPLHF.